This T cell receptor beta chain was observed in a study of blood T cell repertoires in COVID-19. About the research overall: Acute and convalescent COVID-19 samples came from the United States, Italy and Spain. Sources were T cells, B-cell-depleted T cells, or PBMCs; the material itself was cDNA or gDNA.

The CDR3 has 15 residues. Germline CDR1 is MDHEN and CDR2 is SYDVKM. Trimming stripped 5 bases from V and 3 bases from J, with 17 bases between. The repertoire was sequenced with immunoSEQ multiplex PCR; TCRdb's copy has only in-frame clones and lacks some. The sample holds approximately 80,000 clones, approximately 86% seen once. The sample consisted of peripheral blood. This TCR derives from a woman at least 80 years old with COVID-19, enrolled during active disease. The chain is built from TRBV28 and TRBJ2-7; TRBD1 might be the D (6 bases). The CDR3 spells CASSPRGRGLYEQYF. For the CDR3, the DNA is TGTGCCAGCAGTCCCCGGGGCAGGGGTCTCTACGAGCAGTACTTC.